These 8 T cell receptor beta chains came from one sample sequenced in a study of cytomegalovirus exposure and HLA in healthy donors. Profiling relied on immunoSEQ multiplex PCR, and the TCRdb table lists in-frame clones only, not all of them. This table has about 200,000 clones, roughly 88% appearing once. The source material was PBMCs. All receptors come from a woman under 40 in good health and CMV-seropositive.

This clone was seen a few times. This chain uses TRBV7-8 with TRBJ2-7; 9 nucleotides line up with TRBD1. V lost 4 bases to trimming and J lost 2 bases; unmatched junction nucleotides: 15. CDR3 size: 18 residues. CDR1 and CDR2 (germline): SGHVS, FQNEAQ. The DNA of the CDR3 is TGTGCCAGCAGCTCCTCGACAACTTGGACAGGGGTTCCCTACGAGCAGTACTTC. Its translation is CASSSSTTWTGVPYEQYF.

This chain uses TRBV9 with TRBJ1-2, with D possibly matching TRBD1 (6 bases). The CDR3 contains 14 residues. Trimming pared 2 bases from V and 4 bases from J, leaving 12 bases between. Germline lookup yields CDR1 SGDLS and CDR2 YYNGEE. The CDR3 is CASSVGDTFYGYTF. CDR3 bases: TGTGCCAGCAGCGTCGGGGACACCTTCTATGGCTACACCTTC.

In this sample, this clone turned up once. The rearrangement links TRBV2 to TRBJ2-1, with 7 nucleotides matching TRBD1. There are 11 residues in the CDR3. The V segment lost 5 bases and the J segment 12 bases; nucleotides outside the gene matches: 4. Germline assignment: CDR1 SNHLY and CDR2 FYNNEI. Here the CDR3 DNA reads TGTGCCAGCAGTCGGGACAGTGGGCAGTTCTTC. Encoded protein: CASSRDSGQFF.

The rearrangement joins TRBV6-5 to TRBJ1-5; no clear D gene. The germline V gene has CDR1 MNHEY and CDR2 SVGAGI. Trimming cost V 5 bases and J 7 bases, with 12 bases left between them. The CDR3 runs 13 residues. CDR3 sequence (DNA): TGTGCCAGCAGTGCTGACGGGAGGCAGCCCCAGCATTTT. Its translation is CASSADGRQPQHF.

A single count supports this clone. This CDR3 reads CASSYSTGETETQYF. Written as DNA, the CDR3 is TGCGCCAGCAGCTACTCTACGGGAGAGACGGAGACCCAGTACTTC. The chain has TRBV5-1 and TRBJ2-5, with a tentative D call TRBD2 (6 bases). The CDR3 totals 15 residues. Trimming stripped 3 bases from V and 5 bases from J, with 17 bases between. Germline V gives CDR1 SGHRS, CDR2 YFSETQ.

The rearrangement links TRBV2 to TRBJ1-2, with 8 bases fitting TRBD1. Trimming cost V 8 bases and J 4 bases; bases outside gene matches: 6. The CDR3 is made up of 13 amino acids. The V gene's germline CDR1 is SNHLY and CDR2 FYNNEI. The CDR3 sequence is CASGRDRSYGYTF. In nucleotides, the CDR3 is TGTGCCAGCGGCCGGGACAGGTCCTATGGCTACACCTTC.

A few counts support this clone. The V and J genes are TRBV4-2 and TRBJ1-5, with D maybe TRBD1 (5 bases). CDR1 is LGHNA and CDR2 is YNFKEQ in the germline V gene. The CDR3 spans 16 residues. V lost 1 base and J 4 bases, leaving 14 bases between the germline ends. The CDR3 DNA is TGTGCCAGCAGCCAAGTGAGCAGGGATGGGAATCAGCCCCAGCATTTT. It translates to CASSQVSRDGNQPQHF.

This chain joins TRBV5-1 and TRBJ1-2, with 8 bases matching TRBD1. Germline V CDR1 and CDR2: SGHRS, YFSETQ. CDR3 length: 14 amino acids. With 4 bases clipped from V and 7 bases from J, the junction kept 9 bases outside the gene matches. CDR3: CASSHMDRASGYTF. The DNA for the CDR3 is TGCGCCAGCAGCCACATGGACAGGGCTTCTGGCTACACCTTC.